This T cell receptor beta chain was identified in a study of T cells in Graves' hyperthyroidism and ophthalmopathy. Each person with ophthalmopathy scored at least 3 on the Clinical Activity Score, reached NOSPECS grade 4 or higher, and had been ill under 3 months. Using 10 ml of fresh peripheral blood, PBMCs were prepared. In its sample, this clonotype was seen many times. It was RNA transcripts that yielded the amplified TCR beta CDR3 regions. RT-PCR in the first round (using the HTBI primer set) targeted the TCR CDR3. TCRdb ran MiXCR on the multiplex PCR reads and lists one entry per CDR3 protein. Counted here are 400,000 or so distinct CDR3 sequences, approximately 14% occurring once; the ten biggest clones make up around a fifth. The CDR3 is 14 amino acids. With V trimmed by 3 bases and J by 3 bases, 3 bases remained unmatched. Germline assignment: CDR1 LGHDT and CDR2 YNNKEL (reference sequence).

The J gene is TRBJ2-7, the V gene TRBV3-1, with TRBD1 matching over 9 bases. Sequenced input: blood. This clonotype was sampled from a woman in her twenties or thirties with Graves' ophthalmopathy. CDR3 nucleotide sequence: TGTGCCAGCAGCCACGGACAGGGGAACTACGAGCAGTACTTC. Translating it yields CASSHGQGNYEQYF.